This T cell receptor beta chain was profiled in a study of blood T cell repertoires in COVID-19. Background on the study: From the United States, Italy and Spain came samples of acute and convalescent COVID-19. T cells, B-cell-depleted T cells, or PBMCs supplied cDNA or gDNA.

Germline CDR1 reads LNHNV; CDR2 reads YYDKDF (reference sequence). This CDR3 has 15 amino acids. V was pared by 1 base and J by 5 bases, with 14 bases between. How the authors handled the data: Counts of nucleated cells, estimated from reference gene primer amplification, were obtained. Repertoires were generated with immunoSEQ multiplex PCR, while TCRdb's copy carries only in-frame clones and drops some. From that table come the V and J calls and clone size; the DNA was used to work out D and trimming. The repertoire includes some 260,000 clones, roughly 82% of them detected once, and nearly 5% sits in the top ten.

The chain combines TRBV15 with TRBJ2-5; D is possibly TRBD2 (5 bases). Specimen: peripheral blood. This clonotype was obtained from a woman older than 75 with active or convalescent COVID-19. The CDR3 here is CATSRARTVVETQYF. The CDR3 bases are TGTGCCACCAGCAGAGCCCGGACTGTCGTGGAGACCCAGTACTTC.